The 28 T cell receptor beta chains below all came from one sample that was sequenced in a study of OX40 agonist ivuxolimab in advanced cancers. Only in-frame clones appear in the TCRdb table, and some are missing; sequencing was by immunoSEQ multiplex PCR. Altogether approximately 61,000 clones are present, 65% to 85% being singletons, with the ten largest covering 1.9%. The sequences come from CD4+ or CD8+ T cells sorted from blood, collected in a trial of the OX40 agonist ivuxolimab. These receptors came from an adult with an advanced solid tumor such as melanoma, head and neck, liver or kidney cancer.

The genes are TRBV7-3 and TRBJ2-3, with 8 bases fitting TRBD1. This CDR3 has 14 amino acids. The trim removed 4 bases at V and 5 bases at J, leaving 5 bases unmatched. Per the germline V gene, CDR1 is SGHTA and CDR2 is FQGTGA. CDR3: CASSSQGAGDTQYF. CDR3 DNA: TGTGCCAGCAGCTCCCAGGGGGCTGGAGATACGCAGTATTTT.

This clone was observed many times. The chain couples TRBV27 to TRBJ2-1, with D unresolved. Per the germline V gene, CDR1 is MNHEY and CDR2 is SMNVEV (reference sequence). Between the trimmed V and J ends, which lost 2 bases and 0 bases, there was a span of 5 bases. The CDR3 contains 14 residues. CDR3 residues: CASSLLSSYNEQFF. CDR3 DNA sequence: TGTGCCAGCAGTTTACTTAGCTCCTACAATGAGCAGTTCTTC.

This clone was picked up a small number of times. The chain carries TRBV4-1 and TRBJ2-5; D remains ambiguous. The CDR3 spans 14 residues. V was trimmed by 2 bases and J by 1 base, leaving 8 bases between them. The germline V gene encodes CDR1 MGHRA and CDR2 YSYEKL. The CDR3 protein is CASSQNLVQETQYF. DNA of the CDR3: TGCGCCAGCAGCCAAAACCTGGTCCAAGAGACCCAGTACTTC.

In DNA, the CDR3 is TGTGCCAGCAGCTCGCGAGCCTACGAGCAGTACGTC. It translates to CASSSRAYEQYV. The chain combines TRBV21-1 with TRBJ2-7. TRBV21-1 is classified as a pseudogene. There are 12 residues in the CDR3.

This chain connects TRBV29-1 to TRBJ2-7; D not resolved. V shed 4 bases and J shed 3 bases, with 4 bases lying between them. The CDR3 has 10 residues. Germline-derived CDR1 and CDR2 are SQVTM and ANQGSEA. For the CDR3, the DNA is TGCAGCGTTGGGAGCTACGAGCAGTACTTC. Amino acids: CSVGSYEQYF.

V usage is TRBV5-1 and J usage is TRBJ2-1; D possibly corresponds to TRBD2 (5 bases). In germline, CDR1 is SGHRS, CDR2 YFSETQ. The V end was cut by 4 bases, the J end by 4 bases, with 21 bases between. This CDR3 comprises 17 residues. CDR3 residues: CASSGSGPPSSYNEQFF. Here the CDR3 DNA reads TGCGCCAGCAGCGGGTCCGGCCCTCCTAGCTCTTACAATGAGCAGTTCTTC.

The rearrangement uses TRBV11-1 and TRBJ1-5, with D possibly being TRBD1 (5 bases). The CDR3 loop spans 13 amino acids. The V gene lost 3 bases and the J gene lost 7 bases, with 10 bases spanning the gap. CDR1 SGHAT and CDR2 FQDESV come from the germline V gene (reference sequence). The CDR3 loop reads CASSFSGNQPQHF. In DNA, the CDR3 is TGTGCCAGCAGCTTTTCAGGGAACCAGCCCCAGCATTTT.

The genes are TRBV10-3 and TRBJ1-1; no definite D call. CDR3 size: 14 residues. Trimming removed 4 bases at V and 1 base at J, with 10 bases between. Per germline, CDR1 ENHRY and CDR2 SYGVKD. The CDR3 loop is CAISGEQANTEAFF. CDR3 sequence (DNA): TGTGCCATCAGTGGGGAACAAGCGAACACTGAAGCTTTCTTT.

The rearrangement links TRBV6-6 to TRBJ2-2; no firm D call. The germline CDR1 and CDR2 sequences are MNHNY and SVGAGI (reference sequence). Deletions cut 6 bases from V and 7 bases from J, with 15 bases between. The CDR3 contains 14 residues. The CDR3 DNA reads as TGTGCCAGCAGCCGATCGTTGCAAGGCGGGGAGCTGTTTTTT. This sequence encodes CASSRSLQGGELFF.

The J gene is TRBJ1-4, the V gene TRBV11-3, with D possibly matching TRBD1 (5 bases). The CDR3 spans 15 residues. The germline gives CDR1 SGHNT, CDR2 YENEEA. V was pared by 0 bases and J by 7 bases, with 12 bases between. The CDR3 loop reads CASSLEGTGAEKLFF. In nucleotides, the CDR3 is TGTGCCAGCAGCTTAGAAGGGACGGGTGCTGAAAAACTGTTTTTT.

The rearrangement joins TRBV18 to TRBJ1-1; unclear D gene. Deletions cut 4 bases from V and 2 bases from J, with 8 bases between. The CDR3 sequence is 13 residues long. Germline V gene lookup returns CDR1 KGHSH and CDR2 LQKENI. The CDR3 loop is CASSRIDNTEAFF. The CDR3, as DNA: TGTGCCAGCTCACGTATCGATAACACTGAAGCTTTCTTT.

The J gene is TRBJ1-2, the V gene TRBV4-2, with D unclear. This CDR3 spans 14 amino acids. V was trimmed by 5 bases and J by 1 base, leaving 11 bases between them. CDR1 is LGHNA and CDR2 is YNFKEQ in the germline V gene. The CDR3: CASSLNMGNYGYTF. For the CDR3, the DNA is TGTGCCAGCAGCTTAAACATGGGTAACTATGGCTACACCTTC.

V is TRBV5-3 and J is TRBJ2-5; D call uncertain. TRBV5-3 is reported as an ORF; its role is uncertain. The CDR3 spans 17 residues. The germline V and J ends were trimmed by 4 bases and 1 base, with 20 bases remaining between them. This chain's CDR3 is CARSPPRGEWTQETQYF. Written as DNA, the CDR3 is TGTGCCAGAAGCCCCCCGCGTGGCGAGTGGACCCAAGAGACCCAGTACTTC.

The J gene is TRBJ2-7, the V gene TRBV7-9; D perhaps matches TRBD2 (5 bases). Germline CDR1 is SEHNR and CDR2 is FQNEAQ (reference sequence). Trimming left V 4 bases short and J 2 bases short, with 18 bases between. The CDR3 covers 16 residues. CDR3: CASSSPSGDFAYEQYF. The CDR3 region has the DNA TGTGCCAGCAGCTCCCCCAGCGGAGACTTCGCCTACGAGCAGTACTTC. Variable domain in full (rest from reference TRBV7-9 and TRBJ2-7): DTGVSQNPRHKITKRGQNVTFRCDPISEHNRLYWYRQTLGQGPEFLTYFQNEAQLEKSRLLSDRFSAERPKGSFSTLEIQRTEQGDSAMYLCASSSPSGDFAYEQYFGPGTRLTVT.

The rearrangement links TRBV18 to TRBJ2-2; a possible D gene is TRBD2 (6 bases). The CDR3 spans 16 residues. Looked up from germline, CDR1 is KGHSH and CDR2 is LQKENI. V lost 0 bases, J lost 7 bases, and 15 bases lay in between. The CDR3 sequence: CASSPPGLQRDGELFF. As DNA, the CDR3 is TGTGCCAGCTCACCACCGGGACTCCAACGGGACGGGGAGCTGTTTTTT.

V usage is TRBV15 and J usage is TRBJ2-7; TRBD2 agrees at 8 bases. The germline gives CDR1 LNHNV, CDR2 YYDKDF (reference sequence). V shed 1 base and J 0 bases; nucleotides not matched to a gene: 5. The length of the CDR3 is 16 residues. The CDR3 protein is CATSRGSGGSSYEQYV. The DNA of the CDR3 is TGTGCCACCAGCAGAGGGTCGGGGGGGAGCTCCTACGAGCAGTACGTC.

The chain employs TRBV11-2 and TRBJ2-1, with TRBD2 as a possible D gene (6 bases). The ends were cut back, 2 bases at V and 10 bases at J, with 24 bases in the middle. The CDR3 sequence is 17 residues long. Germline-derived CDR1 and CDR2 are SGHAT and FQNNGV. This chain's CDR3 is CASSLRTGTTLGGEQFF. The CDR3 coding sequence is TGTGCCAGCAGCTTAAGGACCGGGACGACCCTCGGAGGGGAGCAGTTCTTC.

The CDR3: CASSFPGQANYGYTF. CDR3 DNA: TGTGCCAGCAGCTTCCCGGGACAGGCTAACTATGGCTACACCTTC. V and J are TRBV5-6 and TRBJ1-2; TRBD1 agrees at 8 bases. The junction had 3 bases not matched to a gene; V was cut back by 2 bases and J by 0 bases. The CDR3 runs to 15 residues. Per germline, CDR1 SGHDT and CDR2 YYEEEE.

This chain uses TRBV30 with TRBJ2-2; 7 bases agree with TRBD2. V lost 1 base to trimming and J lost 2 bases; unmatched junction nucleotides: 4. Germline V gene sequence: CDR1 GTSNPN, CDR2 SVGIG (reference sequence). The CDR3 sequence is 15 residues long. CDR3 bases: TGTGCCTGGAGTGGTTCGGGACTAAACACCGGGGAGCTGTTTTTT. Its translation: CAWSGSGLNTGELFF.

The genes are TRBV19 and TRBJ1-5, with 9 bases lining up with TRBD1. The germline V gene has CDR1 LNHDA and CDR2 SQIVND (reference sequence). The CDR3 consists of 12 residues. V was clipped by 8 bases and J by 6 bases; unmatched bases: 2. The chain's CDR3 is CASDRGGQPQHF. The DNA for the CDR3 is TGTGCCAGTGACAGGGGGGGTCAGCCCCAGCATTTT. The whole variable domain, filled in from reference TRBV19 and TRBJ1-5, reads DGGITQSPKYLFRKEGQNVTLSCEQNLNHDAMYWYRQDPGQGLRLIYYSQIVNDFQKGDIAEGYSVSREKKESFPLTVTSAQKNPTAFYLCASDRGGQPQHFGDGTRLSIL.

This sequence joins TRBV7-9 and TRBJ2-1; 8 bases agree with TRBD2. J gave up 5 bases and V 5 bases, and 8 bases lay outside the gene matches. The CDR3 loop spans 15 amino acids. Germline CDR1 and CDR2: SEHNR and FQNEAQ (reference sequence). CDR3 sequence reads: CASSGTRLMDNEQFF. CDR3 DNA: TGTGCCAGCAGCGGGACTAGGTTAATGGACAATGAGCAGTTCTTC.

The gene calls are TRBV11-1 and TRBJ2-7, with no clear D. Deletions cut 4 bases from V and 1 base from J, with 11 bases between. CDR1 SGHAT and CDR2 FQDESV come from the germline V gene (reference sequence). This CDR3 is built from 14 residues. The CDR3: CASSSGPASYEQYV. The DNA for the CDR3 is TGTGCCAGCAGCTCCGGACCGGCGTCCTACGAGCAGTACGTC.

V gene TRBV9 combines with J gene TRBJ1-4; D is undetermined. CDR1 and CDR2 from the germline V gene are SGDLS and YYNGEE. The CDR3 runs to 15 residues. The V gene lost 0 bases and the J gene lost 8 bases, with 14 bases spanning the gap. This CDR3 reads CASSVEGRVNEKLFF. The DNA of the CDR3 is TGTGCCAGCAGCGTAGAGGGTAGGGTAAACGAAAAACTGTTTTTT.

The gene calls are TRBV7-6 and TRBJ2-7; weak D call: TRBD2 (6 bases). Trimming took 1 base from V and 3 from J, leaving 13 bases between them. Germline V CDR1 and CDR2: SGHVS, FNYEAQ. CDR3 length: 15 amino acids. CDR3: CASSLEAGRNYEQYF. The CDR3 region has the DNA TGTGCCAGCAGCTTAGAGGCAGGGAGGAACTACGAGCAGTACTTC.

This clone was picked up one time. This CDR3 is CAWSVEGAGYNSPLHF. The CDR3 DNA follows: TGTGCCTGGAGTGTTGAGGGGGCCGGCTATAATTCACCCCTCCACTTT. The rearrangement links TRBV30 to TRBJ1-6; 7 bases match TRBD1. CDR3 length equals 16 residues. V lost 0 bases and J lost 3; bases outside the gene matches: 5. Per the germline V gene, CDR1 is GTSNPN and CDR2 is SVGIG (reference sequence).

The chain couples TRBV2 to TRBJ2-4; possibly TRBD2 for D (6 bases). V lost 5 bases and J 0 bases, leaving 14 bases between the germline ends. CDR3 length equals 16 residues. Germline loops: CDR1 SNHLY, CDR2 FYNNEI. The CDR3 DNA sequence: TGTGCCAGCAGTATGTACGCGGGATTAGCCAAAAACATTCAGTACTTC. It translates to CASSMYAGLAKNIQYF.

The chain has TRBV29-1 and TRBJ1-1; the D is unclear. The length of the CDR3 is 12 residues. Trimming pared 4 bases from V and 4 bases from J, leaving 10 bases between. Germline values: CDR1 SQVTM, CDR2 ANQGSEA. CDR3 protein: CSVAGPSTEAFF. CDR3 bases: TGCAGCGTTGCCGGACCTAGCACTGAAGCTTTCTTT.

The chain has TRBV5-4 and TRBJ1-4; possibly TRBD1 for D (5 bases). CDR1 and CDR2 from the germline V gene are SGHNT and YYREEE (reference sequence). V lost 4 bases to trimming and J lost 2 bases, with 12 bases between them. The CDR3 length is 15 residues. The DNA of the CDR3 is TGTGCCAGCAGCCCGGGGGGTACCACTAATGAAAAACTGTTTTTT. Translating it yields CASSPGGTTNEKLFF.